Shown below are 14 T cell receptor beta chains from a single sample sequenced in a study of blood T cell repertoires in COVID-19. Produced via immunoSEQ multiplex PCR; TCRdb's table is partial and in-frame only. The sample contains 160,000 or so clones, about 83% of which appear only once. Source material: peripheral blood. These receptors came from a woman aged 80 or older with acute or convalescent COVID-19.

The chain has TRBV28 and TRBJ2-7; the match to TRBD1 covers 9 bases. V dropped 5 bases and J dropped 4; count of bases not matched to a gene: 6. Per the germline V gene, CDR1 is MDHEN and CDR2 is SYDVKM. The CDR3 spans 14 residues. This CDR3 is CASSGPGQGYEQYF. CDR3 DNA: TGTGCCAGCAGTGGACCGGGACAGGGTTACGAGCAGTACTTC.

The chain combines TRBV7-8 with TRBJ2-7, with 10 bases lining up with TRBD1. After removal of 6 bases from V and 6 bases from J, the junction contained 11 bases not matched to a gene. The CDR3 is 15 residues long. Germline V CDR1 and CDR2: SGHVS, FQNEAQ. The CDR3 is CASRAGTGDFGEQYF. The CDR3 DNA is TGTGCCAGCAGAGCCGGGACAGGGGATTTTGGCGAGCAGTACTTC. Filled out from reference TRBV7-8 and TRBJ2-7, the complete variable domain reads GAGVSQSPRYKVAKRGQDVALRCDPISGHVSLFWYQQALGQGPEFLTYFQNEAQLDKSGLPSDRFFAERPEGSVSTLKIQRTQQEDSAVYLCASRAGTGDFGEQYFGPGTRLTVT.

The J gene is TRBJ1-5, the V gene TRBV19; D uncertain. Germline loops: CDR1 LNHDA, CDR2 SQIVND (reference sequence). Trimming removed 0 bases at V and 5 bases at J, with 8 bases between. This CDR3 has 14 amino acids. In DNA, the CDR3 is TGTGCCAGTAGTATAGAGGCCGCATATCAGCCCCAGCATTTT. This sequence encodes CASSIEAAYQPQHF.

The chain has TRBV5-4 and TRBJ2-7; TRBD2 matches at 9 bases. The CDR3 totals 15 residues. The ends lost 0 bases at V and 2 bases at J; junction bases unmatched: 3. CDR1 is SGHNT and CDR2 is YYREEE in the germline V gene (reference sequence). The CDR3 here is CASSLETSGTYEQYF. For the CDR3, the DNA is TGTGCCAGCAGCTTGGAGACTAGCGGAACCTACGAGCAGTACTTC.

V and J are TRBV7-9 and TRBJ1-6; TRBD1 is a possible D gene (6 bases). Germline V lookup: CDR1 SEHNR, CDR2 FQNEAQ (reference sequence). The ends were cut back, 7 bases at V and 11 bases at J, with 21 bases in the middle. This CDR3 is 15 amino acids long. CDR3 sequence reads: CASTLSGGVGAPLHF. The CDR3 nucleotides read TGTGCCAGCACCCTAAGCGGGGGCGTCGGGGCACCCCTCCACTTT. Filled out from reference TRBV7-9 and TRBJ1-6, the complete variable domain reads DTGVSQNPRHKITKRGQNVTFRCDPISEHNRLYWYRQTLGQGPEFLTYFQNEAQLEKSRLLSDRFSAERPKGSFSTLEIQRTEQGDSAMYLCASTLSGGVGAPLHFGNGTRLTVT.

This clone was picked up one time. The rearrangement links TRBV28 to TRBJ1-3, with TRBD1 identical over 8 bases. This CDR3 spans 14 amino acids. Unmatched junction bases numbered 3, after V lost 5 bases and J lost 3 bases. Looked up from germline, CDR1 is MDHEN and CDR2 is SYDVKM. As DNA, the CDR3 is TGTGCCAGCAGTCTACAGGGGGGTGGAAACACCATATATTTT. This encodes CASSLQGGGNTIYF.

The chain couples TRBV7-9 to TRBJ2-7, with 12 bases matching TRBD1. J was trimmed by 1 base and V by 5 bases; bases with no gene match: 6. CDR1 and CDR2 (germline): SEHNR, FQNEAQ (reference sequence). CDR3 length equals 16 residues. Here the CDR3 reads CASSPRDRGRSYEQYF. The CDR3 DNA reads TGTGCCAGCAGCCCGCGGGACAGGGGGCGATCCTACGAGCAGTACTTC.

This clone was observed a handful of times. Given the absence of the conserved phenylalanine or tryptophan at the CDR3 end, a read error is likely. It is unclear where the CDR3 begins or ends on the DNA, so no DNA is shown, and the CDR3 is as TCRdb lists it. The chain has TRBV25-1 and TRBJ1-3. Germline lookup yields CDR1 MGHDK and CDR2 SYGVNS. The CDR3 length is 11 residues, termini included. The CDR3 region is CASSEWEGRLY.

This clone was detected only a few times. This sequence joins TRBV7-9 and TRBJ2-1, with D possibly TRBD2 on 6 matching bases. Germline V CDR1 and CDR2: SEHNR, FQNEAQ (reference sequence). The CDR3 runs to 15 residues. V dropped 5 bases and J dropped 0 bases, with 11 bases sitting between them. The DNA for the CDR3 is TGTGCCAGCAGCCCGGGGAGGAGCTCCTACAATGAGCAGTTCTTC. This translates into CASSPGRSSYNEQFF.

The chain is built from TRBV11-2 and TRBJ2-7, with D unresolved. The V gene's germline CDR1 is SGHAT and CDR2 FQNNGV. V lost 6 bases and J lost 6, with 12 bases in between. This CDR3 is 12 amino acids long. The CDR3 region is CASSPEPREQYF. The DNA for the CDR3 is TGTGCCAGCAGTCCCGAGCCCCGCGAGCAGTACTTC.

This clone is a singleton in its sample. The rearrangement links TRBV5-1 to TRBJ2-1; TRBD1 matches at 7 bases. The CDR3 consists of 15 residues. The V segment lost 5 bases and the J segment 1 base; nucleotides outside the gene matches: 6. CDR1 is SGHRS, CDR2 YFSETQ, per germline. The CDR3 loop reads CASRQQGWSYNEQFF. In nucleotides, the CDR3 is TGCGCCAGCAGACAACAGGGGTGGTCCTACAATGAGCAGTTCTTC.

The chain has TRBV5-1 and TRBJ2-2, with 9 bases that match TRBD1. Per germline, CDR1 SGHRS and CDR2 YFSETQ. V dropped 3 bases and J dropped 2; count of bases not matched to a gene: 5. There are 16 residues in the CDR3. The CDR3 DNA sequence: TGCGCCAGCAGCTCCCCTACAGGGGGCAACACCGGGGAGCTGTTTTTT. It encodes CASSSPTGGNTGELFF.

This clone showed up just a few times. This chain uses TRBV30 with TRBJ1-2; D is uncertain. CDR3 length: 13 amino acids. Looked up from germline, CDR1 is GTSNPN and CDR2 is SVGIG (reference sequence). Trimming left V 0 bases short and J 6 bases short, with 11 bases between. CDR3: CAWSVLGLHGYTF. The CDR3 DNA sequence: TGTGCCTGGAGTGTACTAGGACTTCATGGCTACACCTTC.

About this clone: The junction does not match germline at one end; this may be a read error. J is TRBJ2-3 and V is TRBV11-2; D gene uncertain. The CDR3 spans 15 residues. CDR1 is SGHAT, CDR2 FQNNGV, per germline. This CDR3 reads CASSLGKFSRDTQYF. The CDR3, as DNA: TGTGCCAGCAGCTTAGGCAAGTTTAGCAGAGATACGCAGTATTTT.